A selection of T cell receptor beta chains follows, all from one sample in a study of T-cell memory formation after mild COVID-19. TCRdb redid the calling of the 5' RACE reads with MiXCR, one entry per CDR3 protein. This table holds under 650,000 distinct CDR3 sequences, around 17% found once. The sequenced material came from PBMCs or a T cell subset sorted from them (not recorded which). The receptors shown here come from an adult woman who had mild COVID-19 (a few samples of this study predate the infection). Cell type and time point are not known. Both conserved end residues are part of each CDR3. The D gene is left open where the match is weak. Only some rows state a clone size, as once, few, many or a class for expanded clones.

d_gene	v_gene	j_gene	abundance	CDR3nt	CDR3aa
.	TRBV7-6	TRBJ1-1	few	TGTGCCAGCAGCTTAACTGGGGATGGCACTGAAGCTTTCTTT	CASSLTGDGTEAFF
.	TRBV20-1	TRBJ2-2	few	TGCAGTGTTAGAGAGGGGAGCGGCACCGGGGAGCTGTTTTTT	CSVREGSGTGELFF
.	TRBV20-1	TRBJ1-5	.	TGCAGTGCTTGGTCGGGTTATAGCAATCAGCCCCAGCATTTT	CSAWSGYSNQPQHF
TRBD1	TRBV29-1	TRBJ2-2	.	TGCAGCGCAGGGACAGCCTCGAACACCGGGGAGCTGTTTTTT	CSAGTASNTGELFF
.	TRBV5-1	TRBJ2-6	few	TGCGCCAGCAGCTTACAGAGCTCTGGGGCCAACGTCCTGACTTTC	CASSLQSSGANVLTF
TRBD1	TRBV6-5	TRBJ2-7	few	TGTGCCAGCAGCCCCCCCGGGGACAGGGTCACCTACGAGCAGTACTTC	CASSPPGDRVTYEQYF
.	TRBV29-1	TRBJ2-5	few	TGCAGCGTTGAAGACGGGGGTGACTGGGAGACCCAGTACTTC	CSVEDGGDWETQYF
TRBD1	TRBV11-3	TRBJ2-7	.	TGTGCCAGCAGCCCGGGACAGGGGGAACGGTTGGGCGAGCAGTACTTC	CASSPGQGERLGEQYF
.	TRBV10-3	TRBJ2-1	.	TGTGCCATACTCCGGGACGGAGCCTACAATGAGCAGTTCTTC	CAILRDGAYNEQFF
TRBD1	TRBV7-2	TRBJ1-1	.	TGTGCCAGCAGCCTAGGGGAGGACAGGAGAGGAGCTTTCTTT	CASSLGEDRRGAFF
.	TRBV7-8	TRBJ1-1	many	TGTGCCAGCACCCCGTTGGGACGATGGAACACTGAAGCTTTCTTT	CASTPLGRWNTEAFF
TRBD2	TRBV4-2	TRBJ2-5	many	TGTGCCAGCAGCCAAGAGGCGGGAGCGTCGCCTCAAGAGACCCAGTACTTC	CASSQEAGASPQETQYF
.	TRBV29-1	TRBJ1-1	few	TGCAGCGTGGCCCCCTGGGGCAGGCAGAACACTGAAGCTTTCTTT	CSVAPWGRQNTEAFF
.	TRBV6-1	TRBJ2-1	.	TGTGCCAGCAGTGAAGGTTGGGCAAACAATGAGCAGTTCTTC	CASSEGWANNEQFF
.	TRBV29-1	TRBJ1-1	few	TGCAGCGTTGAGACTAAAGACAGGCCGAACACTGAAGCTTTCTTT	CSVETKDRPNTEAFF
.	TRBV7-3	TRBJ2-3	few	TGTGCCAGCAGCGTGTACTTGACAGATACGCAGTATTTT	CASSVYLTDTQYF
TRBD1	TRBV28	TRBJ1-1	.	TGTGCCAGCAGCCGAGGACAGGGGGCTTACACTGAAGCTTTCTTT	CASSRGQGAYTEAFF
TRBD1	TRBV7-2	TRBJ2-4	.	TGTGCCAGCAGGCTAACTTCCGGGACAGGGGGCCTCTATGCCAAAAACATTCAGTACTTC	CASRLTSGTGGLYAKNIQYF
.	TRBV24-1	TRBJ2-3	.	TGTGCCACCAGTGACCGCCCGGGACAGGGACTAGACACAGATACGCAGTATTTT	CATSDRPGQGLDTDTQYF
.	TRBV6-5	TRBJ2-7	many	TGTGCCAGCAGTGTTCCGGGGTACGAGCAGTACTTC	CASSVPGYEQYF
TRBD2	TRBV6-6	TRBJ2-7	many	TGTGCCAGCAGCGGACCGGGACTAGCGGGAGTACACTACGAGCAGTACTTC	CASSGPGLAGVHYEQYF
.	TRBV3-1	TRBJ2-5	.	TGTGCCAGCAGCCAAAATGTTGGGGGCCCTACCCAAGAGACCCAGTACTTC	CASSQNVGGPTQETQYF
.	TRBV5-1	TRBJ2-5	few	TGCGCCAGCAGCTTGGGACAGACCATCCAAGAGACCCAGTACTTC	CASSLGQTIQETQYF
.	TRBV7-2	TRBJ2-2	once	TGTGCCAGCAGCTTAGTTGGGGCCGTGGAGCTGTTTTTT	CASSLVGAVELFF
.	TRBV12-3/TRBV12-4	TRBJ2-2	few	TGTGCCAGCAGTTTTCCCCAGGGACAAGCCGGGGAGCTGTTTTTT	CASSFPQGQAGELFF
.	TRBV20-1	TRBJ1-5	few	TGCAGTGCTAGTTTGGGACAAACTAATCAGCCCCAGCATTTT	CSASLGQTNQPQHF
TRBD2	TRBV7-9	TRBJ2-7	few	TGTGCCAGCAGCTTAGGACTAGCAACCTACGAGCAGTACTTC	CASSLGLATYEQYF
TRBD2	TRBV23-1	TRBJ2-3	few	TGCGCCAGCAGTCCCCGACTAGCGGGGGCATCCGACACAGATACGCAGTATTTT	CASSPRLAGASDTDTQYF
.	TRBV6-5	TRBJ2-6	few	TGTGCCAGCAGTTACTCGGCAGGGGAGCCTGGGGCCAACGTCCTGACTTTC	CASSYSAGEPGANVLTF
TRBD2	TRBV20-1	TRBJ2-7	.	TGCAGTGCTGGATTAGCGGGAGGGCCCTCGAGCGAGCAGTACTTC	CSAGLAGGPSSEQYF
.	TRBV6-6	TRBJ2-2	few	TGTGCCAGCAGTTACTTGAGATCCCAGGCCGGGGAGCTGTTTTTT	CASSYLRSQAGELFF
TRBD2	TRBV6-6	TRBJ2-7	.	TGTGCCAGCAGTCTCAGCGGGAGTTTGGACGAGCAGTACTTC	CASSLSGSLDEQYF